The 8 T cell receptor beta chains listed next were all sequenced from one sample in a study of OX40 agonist ivuxolimab in advanced cancers. Libraries came from the immunoSEQ multiplex PCR assay. The table comes from immuneACCESS by way of TCRdb, which keeps in-frame sequences with V and J called. Part of the clones is missing from these tables; in studies checked, under half for an unresolved V gene and the rest for unknown reasons. The sample contains 25,000 to 35,000 clones, approximately 80% of them found a single time. The ten largest clones capture 32% of the sample. The sequences come from CD4+ or CD8+ T cells sorted from blood, collected in a trial of the OX40 agonist ivuxolimab. The receptor set was obtained from an adult with an advanced solid tumor such as melanoma, head and neck, liver or kidney cancer.

The rearrangement uses TRBV5-1 and TRBJ2-6; TRBD1 agrees at 8 bases. Germline-derived CDR1 and CDR2 are SGHRS and YFSETQ. V was clipped by 5 bases and J by 1 base; unmatched bases: 8. The CDR3 is 17 amino acids. In nucleotides, the CDR3 is TGCGCCAGCAGTTGGACAGGGCCAAGTTCTGGGGCCAACGTCCTGACTTTC. This codes for CASSWTGPSSGANVLTF.

The chain couples TRBV2 to TRBJ2-1; D is ambiguous. The germline gives CDR1 SNHLY, CDR2 FYNNEI. The CDR3 extends over 16 amino acids. With 3 bases removed from V and 0 bases from J, the gap between germline ends came to 12 bases. The CDR3 reads CASSESSLSSYNEQFF. As DNA, the CDR3 is TGTGCCAGCAGTGAGAGCAGTCTTAGCTCCTACAATGAGCAGTTCTTC.

This clone has more than one count but fewer than ten. This chain connects TRBV6-1 to TRBJ1-1; no clear D gene. V shed 8 bases and J shed 10 bases, with 8 bases lying between them. This CDR3 is 9 amino acids long. Germline loops: CDR1 MNHNS, CDR2 SASEGT. CDR3 protein: CASPSGAFF. Here the CDR3 DNA reads TGTGCCAGCCCGTCGGGAGCTTTCTTT.

The chain carries TRBV7-8 and TRBJ1-2; possibly TRBD1 for D (6 bases). The CDR3 totals 16 residues. CDR1 is SGHVS, CDR2 FQNEAQ, per germline. V gave up 4 bases and J gave up 4 bases, with 19 bases separating them. Written as DNA, the CDR3 is TGTGCCAGCAGCTCAGGGGCCACCTCGTTTACCTATGGCTACACCTTC. Encoded protein: CASSSGATSFTYGYTF.

The chain couples TRBV10-3 to TRBJ2-7; perhaps TRBD1 as D (6 bases). Germline V lookup: CDR1 ENHRY, CDR2 SYGVKD. The V end was cut by 3 bases, the J end by 7 bases, with 28 bases between. The CDR3 is 18 residues long. For the CDR3, the DNA is TGTGCCATCAGTGACGTAGACAGGTCTGGATTTTATCACGGGGAGCAGTACTTC. Its protein product is CAISDVDRSGFYHGEQYF.

The J gene is TRBJ1-5, the V gene TRBV4-2; D unresolved. The V end was cut by 1 base, the J end by 0 bases, with 10 bases between. The length of the CDR3 is 16 residues. Germline-derived CDR1 and CDR2 are LGHNA and YNFKEQ. The DNA for the CDR3 is TGTGCCAGCAGCCAAGTGGTCGGGGATAGCAATCAGCCCCAGCATTTT. This codes for CASSQVVGDSNQPQHF.

This CDR3 reads CASSDRGYEQYF. DNA of the CDR3: TGTGCCAGCAGTGACAGGGGCTACGAGCAGTACTTC. This sequence joins TRBV6-5 and TRBJ2-7; 8 bases fit TRBD1. Germline V CDR1 and CDR2: MNHEY, SVGAGI. The V segment lost 5 bases and the J segment 3 bases; nucleotides outside the gene matches: 0. This CDR3 has 12 amino acids.

This chain joins TRBV6-5 and TRBJ1-2, with D perhaps matching TRBD1 (6 bases). V lost 1 base, J lost 3 bases, and 12 bases lay in between. There are 15 residues in the CDR3. Germline values: CDR1 MNHEY, CDR2 SVGAGI. CDR3: CASSYWAGADYGYTF. In nucleotides, the CDR3 is TGTGCCAGCAGTTACTGGGCAGGGGCGGACTATGGCTACACCTTC.